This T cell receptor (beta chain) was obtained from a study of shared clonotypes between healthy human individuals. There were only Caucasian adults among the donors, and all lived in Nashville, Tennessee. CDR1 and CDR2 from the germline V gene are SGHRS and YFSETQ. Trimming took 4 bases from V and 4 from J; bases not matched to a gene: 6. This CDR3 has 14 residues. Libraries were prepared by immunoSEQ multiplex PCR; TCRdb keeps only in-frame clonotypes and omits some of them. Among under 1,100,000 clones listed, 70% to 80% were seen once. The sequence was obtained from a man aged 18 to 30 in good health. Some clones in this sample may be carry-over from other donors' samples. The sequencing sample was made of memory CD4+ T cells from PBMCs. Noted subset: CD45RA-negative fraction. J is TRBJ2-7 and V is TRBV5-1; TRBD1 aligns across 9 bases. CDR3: CASSLRTGDYEQYF. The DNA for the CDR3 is TGCGCCAGCAGCCTACGGACAGGGGATTACGAGCAGTACTTC.